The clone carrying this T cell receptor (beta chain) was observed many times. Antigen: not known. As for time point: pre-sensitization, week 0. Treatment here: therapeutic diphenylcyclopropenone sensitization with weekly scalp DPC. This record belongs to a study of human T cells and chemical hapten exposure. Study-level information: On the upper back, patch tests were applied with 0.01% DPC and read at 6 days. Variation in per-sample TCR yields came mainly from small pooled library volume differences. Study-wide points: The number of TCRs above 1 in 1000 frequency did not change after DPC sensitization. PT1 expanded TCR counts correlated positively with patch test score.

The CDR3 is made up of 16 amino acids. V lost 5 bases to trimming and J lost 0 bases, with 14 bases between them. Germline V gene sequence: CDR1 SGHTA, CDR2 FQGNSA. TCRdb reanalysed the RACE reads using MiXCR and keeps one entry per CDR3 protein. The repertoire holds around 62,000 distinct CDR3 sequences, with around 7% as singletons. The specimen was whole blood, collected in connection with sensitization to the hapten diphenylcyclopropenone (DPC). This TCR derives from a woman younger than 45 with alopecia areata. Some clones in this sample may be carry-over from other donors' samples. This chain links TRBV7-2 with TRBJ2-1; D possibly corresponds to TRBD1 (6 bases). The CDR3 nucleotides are TGTGCCAGCAGCACACAGGGTACGAGCTCCTACAATGAGCAGTTCTTC. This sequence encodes CASSTQGTSSYNEQFF.